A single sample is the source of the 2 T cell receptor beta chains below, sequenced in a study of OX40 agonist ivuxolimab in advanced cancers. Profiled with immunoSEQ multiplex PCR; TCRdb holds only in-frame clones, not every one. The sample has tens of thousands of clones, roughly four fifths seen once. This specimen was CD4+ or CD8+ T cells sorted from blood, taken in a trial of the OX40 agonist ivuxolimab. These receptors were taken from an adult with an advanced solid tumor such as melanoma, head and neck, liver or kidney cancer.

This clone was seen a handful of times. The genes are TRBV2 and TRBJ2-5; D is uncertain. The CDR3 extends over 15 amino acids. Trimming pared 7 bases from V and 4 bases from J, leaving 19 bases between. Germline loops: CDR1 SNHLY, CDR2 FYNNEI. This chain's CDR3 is CASIVGIGRLETQYF. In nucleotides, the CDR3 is TGTGCCAGCATCGTGGGGATTGGGCGGTTAGAGACCCAGTACTTC. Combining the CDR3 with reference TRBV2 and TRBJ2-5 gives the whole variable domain EPEVTQTPSHQVTQMGQEVILRCVPISNHLYFYWYRQILGQKVEFLVSFYNNEISEKSEIFDDQFSVERPDGSNFTLKIRSTKLEDSAMYFCASIVGIGRLETQYFGPGTRLLVL.

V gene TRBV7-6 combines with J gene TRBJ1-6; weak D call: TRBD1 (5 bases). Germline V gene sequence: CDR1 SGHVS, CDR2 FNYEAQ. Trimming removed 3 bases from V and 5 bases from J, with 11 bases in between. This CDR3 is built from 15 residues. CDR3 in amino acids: CASSLRDGHNSPLHF. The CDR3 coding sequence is TGTGCCAGCAGCTTGAGGGACGGACATAATTCACCCCTCCACTTT. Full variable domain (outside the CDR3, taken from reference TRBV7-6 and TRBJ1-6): GAGVSQSPRYKVTKRGQDVALRCDPISGHVSLYWYRQALGQGPEFLTYFNYEAQQDKSGLPNDRFSAERPEGSISTLTIQRTEQRDSAMYRCASSLRDGHNSPLHFGNGTRLTVT.